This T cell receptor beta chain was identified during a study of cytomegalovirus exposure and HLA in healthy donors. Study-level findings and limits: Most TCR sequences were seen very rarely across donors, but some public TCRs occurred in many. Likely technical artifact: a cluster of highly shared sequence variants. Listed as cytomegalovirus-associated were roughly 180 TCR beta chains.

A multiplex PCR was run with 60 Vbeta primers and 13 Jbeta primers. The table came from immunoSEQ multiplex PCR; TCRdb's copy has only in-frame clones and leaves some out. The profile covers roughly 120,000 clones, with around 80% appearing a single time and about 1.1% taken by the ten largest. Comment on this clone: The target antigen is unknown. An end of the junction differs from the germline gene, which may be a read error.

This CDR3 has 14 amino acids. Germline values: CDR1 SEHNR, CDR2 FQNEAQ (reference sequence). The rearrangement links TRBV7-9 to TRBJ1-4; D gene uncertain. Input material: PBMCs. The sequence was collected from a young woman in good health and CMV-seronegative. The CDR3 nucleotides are TGTTCCAGCAGCCTACGGGGTTTTTCCGAAAAACTGTTTTTT. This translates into CSSSLRGFSEKLFF. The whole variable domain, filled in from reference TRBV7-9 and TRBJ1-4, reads DTGVSQNPRHKITKRGQNVTFRCDPISEHNRLYWYRQTLGQGPEFLTYFQNEAQLEKSRLLSDRFSAERPKGSFSTLEIQRTEQGDSAMYLCSSSLRGFSEKLFFGSGTQLSVL.